What follows are 25 T cell receptor beta chains derived from one specimen sequenced in a study of T cell repertoires in cytomegalovirus infection. These TCRs' antigens remain unknown. Each CDR3 protein is one row after TCRdb ran MiXCR on the reads. The repertoire holds around 750,000 distinct CDR3 sequences, with about 31% as singletons. The source was cultured CD8+ T cells from PBMCs, collected from culture after CMV antigen stimulation. These TCRs come from a human donor in good health (CMV status not recorded). Some clones in this sample may be carry-over from other donors' samples.

This chain uses TRBV20-1 with TRBJ1-2; possibly TRBD1 for D (6 bases). V was shortened by 6 bases and J by 2 bases, with 16 bases between the two germline ends. The germline V gene has CDR1 DFQATT and CDR2 SNEGSKA (reference sequence). This CDR3 region has 14 residues. In DNA, the CDR3 is TGCAGTGCCCTGGGGCAGGGGATGAACTATGGCTACACCTTC. This translates into CSALGQGMNYGYTF.

This clonotype was seen a few times. The J gene is TRBJ2-2, the V gene TRBV27, with D possibly called TRBD1 or TRBD2 (5 bases each). The germline CDR1 and CDR2 sequences are MNHEY and SMNVEV (reference sequence). The CDR3 consists of 15 residues. V gave up 5 bases and J gave up 1 base, with 11 bases separating them. The chain's CDR3 is CASSAWDGNTGELFF. Here the CDR3 DNA reads TGTGCCAGCAGTGCCTGGGACGGGAACACCGGGGAGCTGTTTTTT.

This chain uses TRBV7-9 with TRBJ2-1; maybe TRBD2 (7 bases). CDR3 length: 15 residues. CDR1 SEHNR and CDR2 FQNEAQ come from the germline V gene (reference sequence). V lost 5 bases, J lost 7 bases, and 18 bases lay in between. CDR3 amino acids: CASSGKGGAVNEQFF. The CDR3 nucleotides are TGTGCCAGCAGCGGGAAGGGGGGGGCCGTGAATGAGCAGTTCTTC.

V is TRBV19 and J is TRBJ1-2; the D is unclear. Germline V CDR1 and CDR2: LNHDA, SQIVND (reference sequence). V lost 6 bases to trimming and J lost 4 bases, with 12 bases between them. The CDR3 totals 13 residues. The CDR3 DNA follows: TGTGCCAGTAGGCCGGACGGTCTCTATGGCTACACCTTC. The encoded protein is CASRPDGLYGYTF.

This clonotype was counted at least ten times. The chain uses TRBV23-1 and TRBJ2-3, with D maybe TRBD2 (6 bases). TRBV23-1 is designated an ORF whose function remains uncertain. The CDR3 sequence is 15 residues long. V lost 5 bases, J lost 0 bases, and 12 bases lay in between. CDR3 amino acids: CASSWGRTSTDTQYF. The CDR3 DNA is TGCGCCAGCAGTTGGGGGAGGACTAGCACAGATACGCAGTATTTT.

In this sample, this clonotype turned up a few times. The chain couples TRBV6-5 to TRBJ1-1; 8 bases line up with TRBD1. The CDR3 sequence is 13 residues long. Germline values: CDR1 MNHEY, CDR2 SVGAGI. J lost 5 bases, V lost 4 bases, and 3 bases had no gene match. CDR3 coding DNA: TGTGCCAGCAGTTCCAGGGGGCGGACTGAAGCTTTCTTT. Translated, it gives CASSSRGRTEAFF.

This clonotype was seen a few times. The J gene is TRBJ1-2, the V gene TRBV12-3 or TRBV12-4; maybe TRBD1 (6 bases). This CDR3 comprises 14 residues. Trimming pared 5 bases from V and 2 bases from J, leaving 12 bases between. The CDR3 coding sequence is TGTGCCAGCAGTGACTTTGACAGGAACTATGGCTACACCTTC. Translated, it gives CASSDFDRNYGYTF.

A remark on this clonotype: An end of the junction differs from the germline gene, which may be a read error. V gene TRBV7-6 combines with J gene TRBJ1-2; no clear D. The CDR3 runs to 15 residues. The V gene's germline CDR1 is SGHVS and CDR2 FNYEAQ. The CDR3 here is CVSSSGTSANYGYTF. CDR3 coding DNA: TGTGTCAGCAGCTCTGGAACAAGCGCTAACTATGGCTACACCTTC.

The chain joins TRBV4-2 to TRBJ2-1; a possible D gene is TRBD2 (6 bases). The CDR3 sequence is 14 residues long. Germline CDR1 LGHNA, CDR2 YNFKEQ. Deletions cut 5 bases from V and 8 bases from J, with 16 bases between. CDR3 loop: CASSSGGVGDEQFF. CDR3 nucleotide sequence: TGTGCCAGCAGCTCTGGCGGGGTGGGGGATGAGCAGTTCTTC.

V and J are TRBV7-9 and TRBJ2-5; a weak D match, TRBD1 (6 bases). CDR1 and CDR2 from the germline V gene are SEHNR and FQNEAQ (reference sequence). V lost 4 bases and J 0 bases, leaving 15 bases between the germline ends. The CDR3 sequence is 16 residues long. CDR3 in DNA: TGTGCCAGCAGCTCGACGGACAGCCTGTACCAAGAGACCCAGTACTTC. Translated, it gives CASSSTDSLYQETQYF.

The V call is TRBV4-1, the J call TRBJ1-1, with D uncertain. Germline CDR1 MGHRA, CDR2 YSYEKL. V was pared by 5 bases and J by 6 bases, with 13 bases between. CDR3 length equals 13 residues. The CDR3 is CASSFRIGSEAFF. CDR3 nucleotides: TGCGCCAGCAGCTTTCGAATTGGCTCTGAAGCTTTCTTT.

Turning to this clonotype: Because it lacks the conserved phenylalanine or tryptophan at the end, this CDR3 is likely a read error. The CDR3 sequence: CASSLQRSGNSPLHI. The CDR3 DNA is TGTGCCAGCAGCTTACAACGCTCGGGGAATTCACCCCTCCACATT. The genes are TRBV7-9 and TRBJ1-6, with unresolved D. This CDR3 region has 15 residues. The ends were cut back, 2 bases at V and 7 bases at J, with 12 bases in the middle. CDR1 is SEHNR, CDR2 FQNEAQ, per germline (reference sequence).

V gene TRBV27 combines with J gene TRBJ2-3; 9 bases align to TRBD2. Germline loops: CDR1 MNHEY, CDR2 SMNVEV (reference sequence). CDR3 length equals 16 residues. J lost 6 bases, V lost 3 bases, and 10 bases had no gene match. CDR3 nucleotides: TGTGCCAGCAGTTTGAGACTAGCGGACCTCAGGGATACGCAGTATTTT. Amino acid sequence: CASSLRLADLRDTQYF.

This sequence joins TRBV13 and TRBJ2-2; a weak D match, TRBD1 (5 bases). From germline, CDR1 is PRHDT and CDR2 FYEKMQ (reference sequence). V was shortened by 5 bases and J by 0 bases, with 16 bases between the two germline ends. The CDR3 is 17 amino acids. CDR3 protein: CASSLNIDRTNTGELFF. CDR3 nucleotides: TGTGCCAGCAGCCTCAATATCGACAGAACGAACACCGGGGAGCTGTTTTTT.

The V and J genes are TRBV4-3 and TRBJ2-5; TRBD1 matches at 9 bases. After removal of 2 bases from V and 5 bases from J, the junction contained 9 bases not matched to a gene. Germline-derived CDR1 and CDR2 are LGHNA and YSLEER. This CDR3 region has 16 residues. The CDR3 region has the DNA TGCGCCAGCAGCCAACAGGGAACAGGGGGCAGTGAGACCCAGTACTTC. This gives the protein CASSQQGTGGSETQYF.

To note about this clonotype: Being one base from a much bigger clone, this may be a read error. J is TRBJ2-3 and V is TRBV7-3, with D tentatively TRBD2 (6 bases). The CDR3 is 16 amino acids. Germline-derived CDR1 and CDR2 are SGHTA and FQGTGA. The CDR3 sequence: CACSLKGGATTDTQYF. DNA for the CDR3: TGTGCCTGCAGCTTAAAAGGCGGGGCAACTACAGATACGCAGTATTTT.

A few counts support this clonotype. The rearrangement uses TRBV6-1 and TRBJ2-7; D ambiguous. The V end was cut by 4 bases, the J end by 2 bases, with 6 bases between. Germline CDR1 reads MNHNS; CDR2 reads SASEGT. This CDR3 region has 12 residues. The CDR3 DNA is TGTGCCAGCAGTGGAACTCCCTACGAGCAGTACGTC. It encodes CASSGTPYEQYV.

This chain joins TRBV7-3 and TRBJ1-1; D unclear. The V gene lost 1 base and the J gene lost 1 base, with 10 bases spanning the gap. Germline values: CDR1 SGHTA, CDR2 FQGTGA. The CDR3 totals 15 residues. The CDR3: CASSLNVRENTEAFF. The DNA for the CDR3 is TGTGCCAGCAGCTTAAATGTAAGAGAGAACACTGAAGCTTTCTTT.

This clonotype turned up a few times. The rearrangement joins TRBV7-6 to TRBJ1-1; D is undetermined. The germline V gene has CDR1 SGHVS and CDR2 FNYEAQ. This CDR3 region has 13 residues. The V and J ends lost 5 bases and 7 bases respectively, with 14 bases between them. The CDR3 spells CASSPRSLIEAFF. Written as DNA, the CDR3 is TGTGCCAGCAGCCCCCGTTCGCTGATTGAAGCTTTCTTT.

This clonotype was counted only a few times. The rearrangement uses TRBV5-4 and TRBJ2-7, with a tentative D call TRBD1 (5 bases). The CDR3 runs to 15 residues. V was pared by 1 base and J by 4 bases, with 15 bases between. Germline CDR1 is SGHNT and CDR2 is YYREEE (reference sequence). CDR3 in DNA: TGTGCCAGCAGCTTGATGAATACAGGAAAATACGAGCAGTACTTC. It codes for CASSLMNTGKYEQYF.

V usage is TRBV4-1 and J usage is TRBJ1-4, with a possible D match to TRBD1 (5 bases). Trimming cost V 0 bases and J 7 bases, with 12 bases left between them. The germline CDR1 and CDR2 sequences are MGHRA and YSYEKL. The length of the CDR3 is 15 residues. CDR3 amino acids: CASSQDRGAGEKLFF. The DNA of the CDR3 is TGCGCCAGCAGCCAAGATCGAGGGGCGGGTGAAAAACTGTTTTTT.

A remark on this clonotype: The limits of the CDR3 on the DNA are not certain, so only TCRdb's listed CDR3 is given. The chain joins TRBV4-2 to TRBJ2-3; the table's D call of TRBD1 was not tested on the DNA. Germline CDR1 LGHNA, CDR2 YNFKEQ. A total of 19 residues make up the CDR3, ends included. This CDR3 reads CASSQDLFRARGWADTQYF.

This clonotype was recorded a few times. The J gene is TRBJ2-2, the V gene TRBV4-3; 14 nucleotides align to TRBD2. Trimming cost V 5 bases and J 5 bases; bases outside gene matches: 4. Germline CDR1 LGHNA, CDR2 YSLEER. The CDR3 is made up of 16 amino acids. CDR3 DNA sequence: TGCGCCAGCAGCAAGGGACTAGCGGGGGAAACCGGGGAGCTGTTTTTT. Its translation: CASSKGLAGETGELFF.

The sample holds a few counts of this clonotype. V is TRBV6-1 and J is TRBJ1-1, with D uncertain. The germline gives CDR1 MNHNS, CDR2 SASEGT. V dropped 6 bases and J dropped 0 bases, with 8 bases sitting between them. The CDR3 loop spans 13 amino acids. CDR3 sequence: CASRSGVNTEAFF. The DNA of the CDR3 is TGTGCCAGCAGATCAGGCGTGAACACTGAAGCTTTCTTT.

This chain connects TRBV11-2 to TRBJ2-1; D call uncertain. This CDR3 spans 13 amino acids. Looked up from germline, CDR1 is SGHAT and CDR2 is FQNNGV. V was pared by 0 bases and J by 9 bases, with 9 bases between. The DNA for the CDR3 is TGTGCCAGCAGCTTAGATGTGACGGGTGAGCAGTTCTTC. It is translated as CASSLDVTGEQFF.